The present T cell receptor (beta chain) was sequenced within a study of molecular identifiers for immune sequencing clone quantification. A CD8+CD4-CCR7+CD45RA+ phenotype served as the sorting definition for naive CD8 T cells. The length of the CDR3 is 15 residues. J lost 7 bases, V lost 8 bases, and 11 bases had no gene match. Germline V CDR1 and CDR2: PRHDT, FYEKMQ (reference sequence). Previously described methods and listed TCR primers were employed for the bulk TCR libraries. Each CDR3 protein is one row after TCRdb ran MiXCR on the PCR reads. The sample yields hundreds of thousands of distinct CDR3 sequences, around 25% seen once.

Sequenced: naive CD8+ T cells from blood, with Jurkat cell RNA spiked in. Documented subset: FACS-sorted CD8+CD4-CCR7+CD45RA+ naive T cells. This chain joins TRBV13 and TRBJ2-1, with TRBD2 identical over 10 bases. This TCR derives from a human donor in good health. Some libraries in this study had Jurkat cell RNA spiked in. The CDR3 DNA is TGTGCCAGCCGCGAAGCGGGAGGGCCGAGTAATGAGCAGTTCTTC. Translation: CASREAGGPSNEQFF.